This T cell receptor (beta chain) was recovered during a study of T-cell memory formation after mild COVID-19. Broader study findings: CD4/CD8 balance held among clones contracting day 15 to 85, and later expanders leaned CD4+.

This clonotype was detected only a few times. Its antigen remains unidentified. The J segment lost 6 bases and the V segment lost 3 bases, leaving 11 bases of the junction unmatched. This CDR3 is built from 17 residues. Looked up from germline, CDR1 is SGHTA and CDR2 is FQGNSA. Libraries for TCRalpha and TCRbeta carried sample barcodes and unique molecular identifiers via 5'RACE. Via MiXCR, TCRdb re-called the 5' RACE reads, giving one row per CDR3 protein. The sample has just over 400,000 distinct CDR3 sequences, about 25% seen once. The clonotype was recovered from an adult woman who had mild COVID-19 (a few samples of this study predate the infection). Cell type and time point are not known. The chain combines TRBV7-2 with TRBJ2-7, with 13 positions matching TRBD2. The sample was PBMCs or a T cell subset sorted from them (not recorded which). CDR3 region: CASSFTGLAGASAEQYF. The CDR3 DNA sequence: TGTGCCAGCAGCTTTACCGGACTAGCGGGAGCCTCCGCCGAGCAGTACTTC.